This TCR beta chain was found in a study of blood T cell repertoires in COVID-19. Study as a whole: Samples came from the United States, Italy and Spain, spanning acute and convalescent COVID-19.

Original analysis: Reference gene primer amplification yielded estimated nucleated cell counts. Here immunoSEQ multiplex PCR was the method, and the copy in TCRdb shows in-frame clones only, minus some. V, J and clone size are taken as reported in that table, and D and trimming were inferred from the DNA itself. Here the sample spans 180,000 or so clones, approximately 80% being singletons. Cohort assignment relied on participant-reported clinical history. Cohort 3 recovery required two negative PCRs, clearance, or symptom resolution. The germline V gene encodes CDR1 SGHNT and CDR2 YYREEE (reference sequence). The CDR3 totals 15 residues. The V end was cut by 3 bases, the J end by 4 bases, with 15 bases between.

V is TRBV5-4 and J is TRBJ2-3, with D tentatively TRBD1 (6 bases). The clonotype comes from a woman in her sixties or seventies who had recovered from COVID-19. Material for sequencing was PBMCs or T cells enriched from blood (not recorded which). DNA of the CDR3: TGTGCCAGCAGCTCCGGACAGTCCATCGCAGATACGCAGTATTTT. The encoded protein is CASSSGQSIADTQYF. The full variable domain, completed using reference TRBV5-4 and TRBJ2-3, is ETGVTQSPTHLIKTRGQQVTLRCSSQSGHNTVSWYQQALGQGPQFIFQYYREEENGRGNFPPRFSGLQFPNYSSELNVNALELDDSALYLCASSSGQSIADTQYFGPGTRLTVL.